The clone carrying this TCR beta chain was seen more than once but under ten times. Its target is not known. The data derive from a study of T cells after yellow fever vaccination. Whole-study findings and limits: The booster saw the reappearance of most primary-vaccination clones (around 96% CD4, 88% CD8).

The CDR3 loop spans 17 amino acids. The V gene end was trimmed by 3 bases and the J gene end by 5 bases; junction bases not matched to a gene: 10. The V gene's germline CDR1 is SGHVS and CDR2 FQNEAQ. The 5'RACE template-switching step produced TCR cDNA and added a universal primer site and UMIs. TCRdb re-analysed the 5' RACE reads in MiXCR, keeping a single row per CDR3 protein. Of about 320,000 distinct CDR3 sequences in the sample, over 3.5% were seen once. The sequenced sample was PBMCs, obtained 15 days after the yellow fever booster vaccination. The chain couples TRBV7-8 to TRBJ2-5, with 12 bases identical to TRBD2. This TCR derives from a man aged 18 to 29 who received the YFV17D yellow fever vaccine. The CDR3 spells CASSFLITSGGPETQYF. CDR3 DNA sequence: TGTGCCAGCAGCTTTCTTATAACTAGCGGGGGGCCGGAGACCCAGTACTTC.